The 6 T cell receptor beta chains below all came from one sample that was sequenced in a study of T cell repertoires in cytomegalovirus infection. No antigen is known for these receptors. TCRdb redid the calling of the reads with MiXCR, one entry per CDR3 protein. In the table there are hundreds of thousands of distinct CDR3 sequences, about 44% of which are singletons. The specimen comprised cultured PBMCs, sampled from culture after CMV antigen stimulation. The source is a human donor in good health (CMV status not recorded). Some clones in this sample may be carry-over from other donors' samples.

There are a few counts of this clonotype. For the CDR3, the DNA is TGTGCCAGCAGCGATTTAGCGGGAAGCCTCCGTGAGCAGTTCTTC. Translated: CASSDLAGSLREQFF. The gene calls are TRBV7-6 and TRBJ2-1, with 8 bases that match TRBD2. The CDR3 runs to 15 residues. CDR1 and CDR2 from the germline V gene are SGHVS and FNYEAQ. V was clipped by 5 bases and J by 9 bases; unmatched bases: 12.

As concerns this clonotype: An end of the junction differs from the germline gene, which may be a read error. V and J are TRBV7-6 and TRBJ1-4; tentative D call: TRBD1 (6 bases). Germline loops: CDR1 SGHVS, CDR2 FNYEAQ. The CDR3 totals 14 residues. Here the CDR3 reads CASRPGTTSEKLFF. Here the CDR3 DNA reads TGTGCCAGCAGGCCCGGGACAACTAGTGAAAAACTGTTTTTT.

This clonotype showed up just once. The chain recombines TRBV2 with TRBJ2-5, with a tentative D call TRBD2 (6 bases). The CDR3 has 14 amino acids. CDR1 is SNHLY, CDR2 FYNNEI, per germline. With 6 bases removed from V and 5 bases from J, the gap between germline ends came to 16 bases. The CDR3 sequence: CASREGYGAETQYF. The CDR3 DNA follows: TGTGCCAGCAGGGAGGGGTACGGGGCGGAGACCCAGTACTTC.

The CDR3 DNA reads as TGTGCCAGCAGTTTATATGGCGAGAACCCTTACAATGAGCAGTTCTTC. Protein: CASSLYGENPYNEQFF. V is TRBV12-3 or TRBV12-4 and J is TRBJ2-1; D not resolved. The CDR3 is made up of 16 amino acids. The V end was cut by 2 bases, the J end by 4 bases, with 15 bases between.

The chain recombines TRBV2 with TRBJ2-7, with a tentative D call TRBD1 (5 bases). This CDR3 region has 14 residues. Per germline, CDR1 SNHLY and CDR2 FYNNEI. Trimming removed 7 bases at V and 6 bases at J, with 19 bases between. CDR3 bases: TGTGCCAGCACGGACATAGACTTCTCTGGCGAGCAGTACTTC. Translation gives CASTDIDFSGEQYF.

The chain carries TRBV7-2 and TRBJ2-7; weak D call: TRBD2 (6 bases). CDR1 is SGHTA, CDR2 FQGNSA, per germline. The length of the CDR3 is 16 residues. Trimming cost V 2 bases and J 1 base, with 15 bases left between them. The CDR3 is CASSLLSLAASYEQYF. The CDR3 region has the DNA TGTGCCAGCAGCTTATTATCACTAGCCGCATCCTACGAGCAGTACTTC. Supplemented by reference TRBV7-2 and TRBJ2-7, the full variable domain reads GAGVSQSPSNKVTEKGKDVELRCDPISGHTALYWYRQSLGQGLEFLIYFQGNSAPDKSGLPSDRFSAERTGGSVSTLTIQRTQQEDSAVYLCASSLLSLAASYEQYFGPGTRLTVT.